This section outlines one T cell receptor beta chain sequence together with its context. Its antigen is undetermined. This specimen comes from a study of cytomegalovirus exposure and HLA in healthy donors. Broader study findings: It emerged from a later analysis that several of the most significant clusters appeared to be linked to common viral pathogens. It was reported that the classifier diagnosed cytomegalovirus status with high specificity and sensitivity in both the original and validation cohorts.

J lost 7 bases, V lost 6 bases, and 15 bases had no gene match. The germline V gene encodes CDR1 WNHNN and CDR2 SYGVQD (reference sequence). The CDR3 runs to 16 residues. The PCR contained 60 Vbeta and 13 Jbeta primers. Method: immunoSEQ multiplex PCR; TCRdb's copy keeps in-frame clones and lacks some. The top ten hold about 1.8% of the sample, which has approximately 210,000 clones, around 85% seen once. The chain has TRBV10-1 and TRBJ1-5, with 7 bases matching TRBD1. This clonotype originated in a man younger than 35 in good health and CMV-seronegative. The sample comprised PBMCs. The CDR3 loop reads CASRRDRDRPRQPQHF. The CDR3 DNA reads as TGCGCCAGCAGAAGAGACAGGGACCGGCCGAGGCAGCCCCAGCATTTT.